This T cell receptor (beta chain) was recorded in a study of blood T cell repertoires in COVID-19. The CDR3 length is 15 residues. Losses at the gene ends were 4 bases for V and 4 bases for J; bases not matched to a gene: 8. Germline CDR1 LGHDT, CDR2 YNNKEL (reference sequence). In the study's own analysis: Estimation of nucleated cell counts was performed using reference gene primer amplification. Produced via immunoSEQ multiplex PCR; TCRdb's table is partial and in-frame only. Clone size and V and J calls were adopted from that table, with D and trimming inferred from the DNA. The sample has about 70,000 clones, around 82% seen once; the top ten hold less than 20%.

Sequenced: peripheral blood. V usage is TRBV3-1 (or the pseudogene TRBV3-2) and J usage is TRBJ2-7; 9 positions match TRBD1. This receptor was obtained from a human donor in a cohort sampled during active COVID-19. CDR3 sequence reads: CASSLPLGQGYEQYF. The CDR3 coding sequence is TGTGCCAGCAGCCTCCCCCTGGGACAGGGATACGAGCAGTACTTC.